Sequencing of this TCR delta chain was carried out in a study of γδ T cells in repeated Plasmodium falciparum infection. Overall study results and limits: Vgamma9/Vdelta2+ T cells showed a stable polyclonal repertoire with shared TCRgamma sequences. In Vdelta2-negative, largely Vdelta1+, gammadelta repertoires, repeated controlled infections appeared to drive clonal selection waves.

Bulk repertoires came from Vgamma9/Vdelta2+ or Vdelta2-negative gammadelta T cells flow-sorted from PBMC. With CATT, TCRdb re-called clones from the multiplex PCR reads. The repertoire holds 93,000 or so delta-chain clones, approximately 1% seen once, with roughly 9.9% in the top ten. This clone appeared a few times. Its antigen is undetermined. TCRdb's entry gives the protein of a much larger clone, which mismatches this DNA's translation at residue 5, likely from a read error; the protein reported here is translated from the DNA. Trimming pared 3 bases from V and 0 bases from J, leaving 22 bases between. The CDR3 is made up of 18 amino acids. Germline CDR1 and CDR2: GEAIGNYY and EKD.

The receptor was isolated from a pool of human donors (malaria-infected and uninfected, not separated). Material for sequencing was gamma-delta T cells from blood. The chain combines TRDV2 with TRDJ1; tentatively, D is TRDD3 (6 bases). TCRdb gives no J gene; it was assigned here by matching the DNA to germline. This CDR3 reads CACDPVVGIMSYTDKLIF. CDR3 sequence (DNA): TGTGCCTGTGACCCCGTGGTGGGGATCATGAGTTACACCGATAAACTCATCTTT.